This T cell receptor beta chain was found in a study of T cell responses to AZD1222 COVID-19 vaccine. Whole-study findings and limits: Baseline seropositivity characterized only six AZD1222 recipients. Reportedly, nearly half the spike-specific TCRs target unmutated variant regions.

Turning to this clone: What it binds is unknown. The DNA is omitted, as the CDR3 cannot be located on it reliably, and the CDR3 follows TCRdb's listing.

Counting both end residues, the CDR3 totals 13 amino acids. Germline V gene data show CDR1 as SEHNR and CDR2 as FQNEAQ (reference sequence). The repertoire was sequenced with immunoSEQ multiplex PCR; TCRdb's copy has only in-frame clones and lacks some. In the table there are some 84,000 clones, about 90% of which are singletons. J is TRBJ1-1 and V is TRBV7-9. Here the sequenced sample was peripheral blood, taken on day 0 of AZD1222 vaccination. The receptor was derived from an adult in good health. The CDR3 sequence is CASSFLWGMEAFF.